This TCR beta chain was identified during a study of CD8 T cells in Susac syndrome (dated by TCRdb to about 2019). For the study in its entirety: Repertoire sequencing was used to test whether CD8+ T cell activation and differentiation in Susac syndrome was antigen driven.

As to this clonotype: Its antigen is still unknown. There are no base qualities to consult, and no much larger clone falls within one base.

RNA was extracted using the RNeasy kit, and roughly 0.5 to 1 microgram was reverse transcribed with random hexamers. The immunoSEQ multiplex PCR assay, covering 54 Vbeta and 13 Jbeta segments, was used to amplify TCR beta CDR3 regions. PCR amplification bias was corrected by using a synthetic template baseline for primer optimization and computational correction. For the original study's pipeline: Reads were annotated to V, D and J genes per IMGT and analyzed with immunoSEQ Analyzer, keeping only productive sequences. To calculate clonality, Shannon entropy was normalized by log2 of the number of productive unique sequences and then subtracted from one. For each patient and control, public and private clones were evaluated among the 100 most prevalent clones. Clones were defined as Susac-specific when absent from the healthy and MS cohorts, from roughly 1,000 published viral clones and from other ImmuneACCESS disease sequences. The public sequencing data were trimmed at Q25 with fastp and processed into clonotypes with MiXCR by TCRdb, which kept only in-frame beta chains. Rows matching on CDR3 protein sequence are summarized as one entry with the most common DNA and genes. TCRdb's processing, not the authors' own work, is the source of the V and J calls. In all, the sample holds 120,000 or so distinct CDR3 sequences, and 85% to 95% of those were seen once. Roughly 0.095% of the sample belongs to the ten largest clones.

From the cysteine up to the phenylalanine, the CDR3 has a length of 14 residues. The DNA shown is the 42-base CDR3, in frame from base 1. CDR1 and CDR2, looked up from the germline V gene, are SGHDN and FVKESK. V and J are truncated by 2 bases and 10 bases respectively, leaving an intervening sequence of 16 bases. Peripheral blood CD8+ and CD4+ T cells from healthy donors, Susac syndrome patients and multiple sclerosis patients were profiled using high-throughput TCR beta sequencing. Healthy donors were age- and sex-matched controls. Bulk CD8+ and CD4+ T cells were purified by magnetic negative isolation, while CD8+ TEMRA cells were enriched using FACS. Blood was collected in EDTA tubes and processed within 24 hours, with PBMCs isolated through density gradient centrifugation. PBMCs destined for TCR sequencing were cryopreserved in liquid nitrogen and later thawed in a 37 °C water bath. A purity of at least 90% was achieved for sorted or isolated CD4+, CD8+ and CD8+ TEMRA cells.

The research as a whole found: The study acknowledged that relatively few individuals were included in the TCR sequencing and HLA analysis.

The chain uses TRBV14 and TRBJ2-3, with the D gene uncertain. The source of this sequence is a human donor in good health. Sample: CD4+ T cells from PBMCs. The nucleotide sequence reads as follows: TGTGCCAGCAGCCAAACGCGTGGAGTCTCGGCGCAGTATTTT. This sequence encodes CASSQTRGVSAQYF.